This T cell receptor (beta chain) was sequenced for a study of CD8+CD57+ T cells in acquired aplastic anemia. Study-wide context: Average CD4+ read depth in healthy donors was around 9.9 million reads.

Germline CDR1 reads LNHDA; CDR2 reads SQIVND (reference sequence). The CDR3 covers 15 residues. Unmatched junction bases numbered 5, after V lost 4 bases and J lost 5 bases. Many counts were recorded for this clonotype. Its antigen is not identified. The study profiled TCR beta VDJ and CDR3 using genomic DNA as template. TCRdb reanalysed the reads using MiXCR and keeps one entry per CDR3 protein. The table has roughly 58,000 distinct CDR3 sequences, about 54% seen once. Findings and caveats of the study: Shared by patients and controls, 25 to 30 CD8+ CDR3s were abundant in patients.

This clonotype originated in a human donor in good health, serving as a control. The rearrangement links TRBV19 to TRBJ1-5, with TRBD1 matching 10 bases. The sequencing sample was made of sorted CD4+, CD8+, or CD8+CD57+ T cells (not recorded which) from PBMCs. CDR3 DNA sequence: TGTGCCAGTAGTACGACAGGGGGCAGCGATCAGCCCCAGCATTTT. It encodes CASSTTGGSDQPQHF.